The rows below give T cell receptor beta chains drawn from one sample of a study of T cells in Graves' hyperthyroidism and ophthalmopathy. One entry per CDR3 protein, called by TCRdb with MiXCR from the multiplex PCR reads. The sample lists 300,000 to 450,000 distinct CDR3 sequences; roughly 14% were seen once. Material: blood. The receptors shown here come from a man younger than 40 with Graves' hyperthyroidism that later progressed to Graves' ophthalmopathy. CDR3s include the opening cysteine and the closing phenylalanine or tryptophan. Fields, in order: clone size, D gene, V gene, J gene, CDR3 protein, CDR3 DNA. A D gene is named only where the DNA matches it firmly. Part of the rows lack a size; the others show once, few, many or a class for expanded clones.

>few|NA|TRBV15|TRBJ1-1
CATSRALNTEAFF
TGTGCCACCAGTCGAGCATTGAACACTGAAGCTTTCTTT
>many|NA|TRBV5-1|TRBJ1-5
CASSFLVGQPQHF
TGCGCCAGCAGCTTCCTGGTGGGTCAGCCCCAGCATTTT
>many|NA|TRBV11-3|TRBJ1-1
CASSLRGGVDMNTEAFF
TGTGCCAGCAGCTTACGCGGGGGCGTAGATATGAACACTGAAGCTTTCTTT
>NA|TRBD1|TRBV29-1|TRBJ1-4
CSVAPSGGADEKLFF
TGCAGCGTTGCCCCGTCAGGGGGCGCGGATGAAAAACTGTTTTTT
>NA|TRBD2|TRBV19|TRBJ2-2
CASKTSGGGGELFF
TGTGCCAGTAAGACTAGCGGGGGAGGCGGGGAGCTGTTTTTT
>NA|NA|TRBV27|TRBJ1-6
CASSSGGERNSPLHF
TGTGCCAGCAGTTCAGGAGGGGAGAGGAATTCACCCCTCCACTTT
>many|TRBD2|TRBV7-9|TRBJ2-7
CASSSNLLSGGSSYEQYF
TGTGCCAGCAGCTCCAATCTCCTTAGCGGGGGGAGCTCCTACGAGCAGTACTTC
>few|NA|TRBV10-3|TRBJ2-7
CAIKENLFSYEQYF
TGTGCCATCAAGGAGAACCTCTTCTCCTACGAGCAGTACTTC
>many|TRBD1|TRBV12-3/TRBV12-4|TRBJ1-2
CASSLGDRAFGPNYGYTF
TGTGCCAGCAGCCTCGGGGACAGGGCATTCGGGCCTAACTATGGCTACACCTTC
>few|NA|TRBV4-2|TRBJ1-4
CASSQGGPEVEKLFF
TGTGCCAGCAGCCAAGGGGGCCCCGAGGTCGAAAAACTGTTTTTT
>NA|TRBD2|TRBV7-2|TRBJ2-7
CASSPSRLAGDQQYF
TGTGCCAGCAGCCCCAGCAGGCTAGCGGGGGACCAGCAGTACTTC
>many|NA|TRBV28|TRBJ1-2
CASSFSINYGYTF
TGTGCCAGCAGTTTCAGTATTAACTATGGCTACACCTTC
>NA|TRBD2|TRBV27|TRBJ2-7
CASSSLGTNFYEQYF
TGTGCCAGCAGTTCCCTCGGGACTAACTTCTACGAGCAGTACTTC
>many|NA|TRBV28|TRBJ1-6
CASSPTTGTYNSPLHF
TGTGCCAGCAGTCCGACGACAGGTACCTATAATTCACCCCTCCACTTT
>NA|TRBD1|TRBV6-5|TRBJ1-3
CASSYGGNFDRVVGNTIYF
TGTGCCAGCAGTTACGGGGGAAATTTCGACAGGGTAGTGGGAAACACCATATATTTT
>NA|TRBD2|TRBV9|TRBJ2-3
CASSVGTSGGTDLVDTQYF
TGTGCCAGCAGCGTAGGGACTAGCGGGGGGACCGACCTCGTAGATACGCAGTATTTT
>few|NA|TRBV20-1|TRBJ2-7
CSAVSHYEQYF
TGCAGTGCAGTATCACACTACGAGCAGTACTTC
>many|NA|TRBV2|TRBJ1-6
CASSEAGGNSPLHF
TGTGCCAGCAGTGAAGCAGGAGGGAATTCACCCCTCCACTTT
>NA|NA|TRBV18|TRBJ1-1
CASYPSGTPNTEAFF
TGTGCCAGTTATCCTTCCGGGACACCGAACACTGAAGCTTTCTTT
>few|TRBD1|TRBV7-9|TRBJ1-1
CASSFRQGDTEAFF
TGTGCCAGCAGCTTCCGACAGGGGGACACTGAAGCTTTCTTT
>NA|TRBD1|TRBV19|TRBJ1-1
CASSMTGRYTEAFF
TGTGCCAGTAGTATGACAGGGCGCTACACTGAAGCTTTCTTT
>many|TRBD1|TRBV6-1|TRBJ2-6
CASGTGGSGANVLTF
TGTGCCAGCGGGACAGGGGGCTCTGGGGCCAACGTCCTGACTTTC
>NA|NA|TRBV29-1|TRBJ1-3
CSTRQVDTIYF
TGCAGCACCCGACAGGTAGACACCATATATTTT
>NA|NA|TRBV5-1|TRBJ2-1
CASSLARGMDEQFF
TGCGCCAGCAGCTTGGCTCGGGGGATGGATGAGCAGTTCTTC
>many|TRBD1|TRBV7-8|TRBJ2-7
CASSPAPQGPYEQYF
TGTGCCAGCAGCCCAGCCCCACAGGGGCCCTACGAGCAGTACTTC
>few|NA|TRBV10-2|TRBJ2-3
CASSEGGNQPQYF
TGCGCCAGCAGTGAGGGCGGGAATCAGCCCCAGTATTTT
>once|TRBD1|TRBV6-1|TRBJ2-2
CASRNRDRNTGELFF
TGTGCCAGCAGGAACCGGGACAGGAACACCGGGGAGCTGTTTTTT
>many|NA|TRBV20-1|TRBJ2-7
CSASLWVPEQYF
TGCAGTGCTAGCCTTTGGGTCCCCGAGCAGTACTTC
>few|TRBD1|TRBV19|TRBJ1-5
CASTMRGTGGRWNQPQHF
TGTGCCAGTACCATGAGGGGGACAGGGGGCCGTTGGAATCAGCCCCAGCATTTT
>NA|NA|TRBV5-1|TRBJ1-3
CASRNDDVGNTIYF
TGCGCCAGCAGAAATGATGACGTTGGAAACACCATATATTTT
>many|TRBD2|TRBV12-3/TRBV12-4|TRBJ2-1
CASSFDTSGGAYEQFF
TGTGCCAGCAGTTTCGATACTAGCGGGGGGGCCTATGAGCAGTTCTTC
>few|TRBD2|TRBV5-1|TRBJ2-7
CASSGRGSSYEQYF
TGCGCCAGCAGCGGGAGGGGAAGCTCCTACGAGCAGTACTTC